These T cell receptor beta chains were read from a single sample in a study of T cell repertoires in cytomegalovirus infection. Antigens of these TCRs are unknown. MiXCR was run by TCRdb on the reads, yielding one entry per CDR3 protein. The table lists about 920,000 distinct CDR3 sequences, roughly 31% of them singletons. Sequencing was performed on cultured CD8+ T cells from PBMCs, taken from culture after CMV antigen stimulation. Receptor source: a human donor in good health (CMV status not recorded). Some clones in this sample may be carry-over from other donors' samples. Each CDR3 is given with its conserved first and last residue. Each record gives: V gene, D gene, J gene, clone size, CDR3 DNA, CDR3 protein. A D gene is named only where the DNA matches it firmly. Some rows have no size entry. The others give once, few or many, or a class for an expanded clone.

TRBV7-9	TRBD2	TRBJ2-5	many	TGTGCCAGCAGCCGGGGGGGCCCAGAGACCCAGTACTTC	CASSRGGPETQYF
TRBV5-4	-	TRBJ1-5	few	TGTGCCAGCAGCTCGGGCCCTGGAGGGGTTCAGCCCCAGCATTTT	CASSSGPGGVQPQHF
TRBV10-3	TRBD1	TRBJ2-2	few	TGTGCCATCAGTGACGGGACAGGGGCCACCGGGGAGCTGTTTTTT	CAISDGTGATGELFF
TRBV2	TRBD2	TRBJ2-1	-	TGTGCCAGCAGTGAGGTCGGACTAGCGGGGTACAATGAGCAGTTCTTC	CASSEVGLAGYNEQFF
TRBV25-1	-	TRBJ1-2	-	TGTGCCAGCAGTGATGGGTTGAAGGGTGGCTACACCTTC	CASSDGLKGGYTF
TRBV15	-	TRBJ1-1	-	TGTGCCACCAGCAGATCAGGGAAGTATGATGAAGCTTTCTTT	CATSRSGKYDEAFF
TRBV27	TRBD1	TRBJ1-2	few	TGTGCCAGCAGTTTATCGACAGGGTACTATGGCTACACCTTC	CASSLSTGYYGYTF
TRBV7-6	-	TRBJ2-1	few	TGTGTCAGCAGCCCCCTGGCAGGGACCTACAATGAGCAGTTCTTC	CVSSPLAGTYNEQFF
TRBV10-2	TRBD2	TRBJ2-5	-	TGCGCCAGCAGTGAGTCACGGCGGGGGGTTAGAGAGACCCAGTACTTC	CASSESRRGVRETQYF
TRBV10-3	-	TRBJ1-1	-	TGTGCCATCAGTGTTGGGCAAGGTTTTACTGAAGCTTTCTTT	CAISVGQGFTEAFF
TRBV7-8	TRBD1	TRBJ2-2	-	TGTGCCAGCAGCTTAGCGATGACAGGGTGGGAGCTGTTTTTT	CASSLAMTGWELFF
TRBV7-9	-	TRBJ1-4	few	TGTGCCAGCAGCTTCCCCCTCGGAACTAATGAAAAACTGTTTTTT	CASSFPLGTNEKLFF
TRBV7-2	-	TRBJ1-1	-	TGTGCCAGCAACGGGGACACTGAAGCTTTCTTT	CASNGDTEAFF
TRBV6-1	TRBD1	TRBJ2-5	-	TGTGCCACCGGAGACAGGGGAGAGACCCAGTACTTC	CATGDRGETQYF
TRBV20-1	-	TRBJ2-5	-	TGCAGTGCTAGTCAGGGAAGCCAAGAGACCCAGTACTTC	CSASQGSQETQYF
TRBV29-1	-	TRBJ1-1	-	TGCAGCGTCACAAGCTACAACACTGAAGCTTTCTTT	CSVTSYNTEAFF
TRBV24-1	-	TRBJ2-3	-	TGTGCCACCAGTGATTTTTTCAGGAACTCTAGCACAGATACGCAGTATTTT	CATSDFFRNSSTDTQYF
TRBV6-6	TRBD2	TRBJ2-2	few	TGTGCCAGCAGTTACCCCGGGACTAGCGGGGGGAGAGAGGACACCGGGGAGCTGTTTTTT	CASSYPGTSGGREDTGELFF
TRBV2	-	TRBJ2-1	few	TGTGCCAGCAGCTTTTCAGGGGCCCCCGTCGCAAACAATGAGCAGTTCTTC	CASSFSGAPVANNEQFF
TRBV11-2	-	TRBJ2-1	-	TGTGCCAGCAGCTTAGGAGGGGGGAGAGCGGATGAGCAGTTCTTC	CASSLGGGRADEQFF
TRBV12-3/TRBV12-4	-	TRBJ1-5	few	TGTGCCAGCAGTGCCACAGGGTTTGGGCAGCCCCAGCATTTT	CASSATGFGQPQHF
TRBV4-1	-	TRBJ2-5	few	TGCGCCAGCAGCCAAGATGAAGGACGTCAAGAGACCCAGTACTTC	CASSQDEGRQETQYF
TRBV27	-	TRBJ1-5	-	TGTGCCAGCAAAGCCTCGGCTAGCAATCAGCCCCAGCATTTT	CASKASASNQPQHF